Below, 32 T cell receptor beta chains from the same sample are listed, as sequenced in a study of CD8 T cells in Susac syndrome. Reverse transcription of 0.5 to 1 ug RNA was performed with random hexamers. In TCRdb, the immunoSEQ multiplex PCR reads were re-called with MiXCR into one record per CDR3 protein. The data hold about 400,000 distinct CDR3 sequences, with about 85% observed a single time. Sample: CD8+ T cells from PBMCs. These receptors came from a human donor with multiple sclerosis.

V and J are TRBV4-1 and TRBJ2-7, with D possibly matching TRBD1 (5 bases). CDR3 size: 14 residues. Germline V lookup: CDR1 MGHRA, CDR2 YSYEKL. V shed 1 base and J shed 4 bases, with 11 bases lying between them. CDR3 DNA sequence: TGCGCCAGCAGCCAAGTTTTAGGGGAATACGAGCAGTACTTC. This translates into CASSQVLGEYEQYF.

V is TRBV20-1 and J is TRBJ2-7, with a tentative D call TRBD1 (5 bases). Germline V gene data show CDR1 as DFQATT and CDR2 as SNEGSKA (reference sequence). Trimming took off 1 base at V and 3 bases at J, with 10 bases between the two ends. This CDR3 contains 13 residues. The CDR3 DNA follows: TGCAGTGCTAGAGGTACCAGGGACTACGAGCAGTACTTC. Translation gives CSARGTRDYEQYF.

The CDR3: CASKGVYNEQFF. DNA for the CDR3: TGCGCCAGCAAAGGGGTGTACAATGAGCAGTTCTTC. V gene TRBV5-1 combines with J gene TRBJ2-1, with D perhaps TRBD1 (5 bases). V was cut by 6 bases and J by 4 bases, with 8 bases left in between. Germline CDR1 and CDR2: SGHRS and YFSETQ. The CDR3 consists of 12 residues. Using reference TRBV5-1 and TRBJ2-1 for the parts outside the CDR3, the full variable domain is KAGVTQTPRYLIKTRGQQVTLSCSPISGHRSVSWYQQTPGQGLQFLFEYFSETQRNKGNFPGRFSGRQFSNSRSEMNVSTLELGDSALYLCASKGVYNEQFFGPGTRLTVL.

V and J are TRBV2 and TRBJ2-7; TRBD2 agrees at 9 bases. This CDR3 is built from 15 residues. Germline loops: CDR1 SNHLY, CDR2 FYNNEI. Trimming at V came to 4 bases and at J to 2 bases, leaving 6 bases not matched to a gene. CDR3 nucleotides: TGTGCCAGCAGTGCTTTTGGCGGGGGGGCCTACGAGCAGTACTTC. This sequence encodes CASSAFGGGAYEQYF.

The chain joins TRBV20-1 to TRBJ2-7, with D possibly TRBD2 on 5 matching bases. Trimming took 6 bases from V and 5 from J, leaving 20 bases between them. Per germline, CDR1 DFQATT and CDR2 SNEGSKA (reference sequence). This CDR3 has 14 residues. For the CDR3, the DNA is TGCAGTGCCCCTTACGGGGTAGTAGGGAACGAGCAGTACTTC. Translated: CSAPYGVVGNEQYF.

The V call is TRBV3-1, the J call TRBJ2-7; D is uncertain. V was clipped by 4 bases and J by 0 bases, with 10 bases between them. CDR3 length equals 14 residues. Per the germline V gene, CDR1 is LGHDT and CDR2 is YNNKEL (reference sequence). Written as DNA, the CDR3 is TGTGCCAGCAGCCTCACCGCAACCTCCTACGAGCAGTACTTC. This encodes CASSLTATSYEQYF.

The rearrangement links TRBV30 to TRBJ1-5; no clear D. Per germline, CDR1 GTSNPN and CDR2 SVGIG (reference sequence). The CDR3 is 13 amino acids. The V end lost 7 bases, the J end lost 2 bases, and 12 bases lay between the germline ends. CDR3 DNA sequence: TGTGCCTCGGCGGAAGAAGGCAATCAGCCCCAGCATTTT. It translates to CASAEEGNQPQHF. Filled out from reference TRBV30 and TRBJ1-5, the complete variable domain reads SQTIHQWPATLVQPVGSPLSLECTVEGTSNPNLYWYRQAAGRGLQLLFYSVGIGQISSEVPQNLSASRPQDRQFILSSKKLLLSDSGFYLCASAEEGNQPQHFGDGTRLSIL.

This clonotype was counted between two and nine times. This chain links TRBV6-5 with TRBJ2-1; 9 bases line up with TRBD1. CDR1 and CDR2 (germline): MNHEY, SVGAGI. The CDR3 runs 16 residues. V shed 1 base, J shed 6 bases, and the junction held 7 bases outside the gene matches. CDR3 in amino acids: CASSYYGDRAGNEQFF. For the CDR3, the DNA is TGTGCCAGCAGTTACTATGGGGACAGGGCGGGCAATGAGCAGTTCTTC.

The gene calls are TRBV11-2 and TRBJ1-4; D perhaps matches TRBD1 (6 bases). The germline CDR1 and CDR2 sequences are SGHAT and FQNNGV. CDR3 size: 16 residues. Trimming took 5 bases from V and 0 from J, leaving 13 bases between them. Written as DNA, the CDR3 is TGTGCCAGCAGCCCGGACAGCTGGTCAACTAATGAAAAACTGTTTTTT. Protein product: CASSPDSWSTNEKLFF.

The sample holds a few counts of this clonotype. CDR3 residues: CASGESEQYF. CDR3 bases: TGTGCCTCTGGAGAGAGCGAGCAGTACTTC. The V call is TRBV6-1, the J call TRBJ2-7, with D hard to call. The germline V gene encodes CDR1 MNHNS and CDR2 SASEGT. Trimming cost V 11 bases and J 6 bases, with 11 bases left between them. The CDR3 totals 10 residues.

The CDR3 region has the DNA TGTGCCAGCAGTGTCGGACAGGGGGACTATGGCTACACCTTC. Amino acid sequence: CASSVGQGDYGYTF. The V gene is TRBV25-1, the J gene TRBJ1-2, with 10 positions matching TRBD1. J lost 3 bases, V lost 4 bases, and 2 bases had no gene match. Germline lookup yields CDR1 MGHDK and CDR2 SYGVNS. The length of the CDR3 is 14 residues.

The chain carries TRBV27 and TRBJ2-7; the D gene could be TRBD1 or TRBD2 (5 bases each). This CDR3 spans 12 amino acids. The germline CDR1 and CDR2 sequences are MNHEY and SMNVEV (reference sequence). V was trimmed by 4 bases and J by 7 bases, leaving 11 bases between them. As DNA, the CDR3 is TGTGCCAGCAGTTCCGGGGCGGAAGAGCAGTACTTC. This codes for CASSSGAEEQYF.

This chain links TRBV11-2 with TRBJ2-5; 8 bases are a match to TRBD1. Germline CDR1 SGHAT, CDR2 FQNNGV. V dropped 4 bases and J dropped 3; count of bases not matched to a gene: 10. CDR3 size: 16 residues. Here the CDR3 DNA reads TGTGCCAGCAGCTCCCCTCGGGACAGGTTCGAAGAGACCCAGTACTTC. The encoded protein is CASSSPRDRFEETQYF.

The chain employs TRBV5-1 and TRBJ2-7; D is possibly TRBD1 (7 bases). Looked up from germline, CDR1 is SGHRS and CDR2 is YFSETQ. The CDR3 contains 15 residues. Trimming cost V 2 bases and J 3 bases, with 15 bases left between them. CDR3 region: CASSFFPGGIYEQYF. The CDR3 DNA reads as TGCGCCAGCAGCTTTTTCCCAGGGGGGATCTACGAGCAGTACTTC.

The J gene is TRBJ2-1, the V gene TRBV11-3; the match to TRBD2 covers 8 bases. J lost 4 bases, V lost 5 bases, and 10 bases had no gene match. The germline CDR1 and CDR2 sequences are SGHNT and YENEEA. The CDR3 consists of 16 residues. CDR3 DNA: TGTGCCAGCAGCGCGCCCCAGCGGGAGTATTACAATGAGCAGTTCTTC. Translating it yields CASSAPQREYYNEQFF.

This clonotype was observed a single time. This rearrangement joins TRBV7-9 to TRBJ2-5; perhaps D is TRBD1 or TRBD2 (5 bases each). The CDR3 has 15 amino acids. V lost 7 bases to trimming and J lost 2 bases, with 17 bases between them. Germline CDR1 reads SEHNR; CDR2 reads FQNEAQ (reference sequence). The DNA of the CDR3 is TGTGCCAGCACCGATACCGGGGCCAGACAAGAGACCCAGTACTTC. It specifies CASTDTGARQETQYF. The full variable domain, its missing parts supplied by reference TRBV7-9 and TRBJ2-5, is DTGVSQNPRHKITKRGQNVTFRCDPISEHNRLYWYRQTLGQGPEFLTYFQNEAQLEKSRLLSDRFSAERPKGSFSTLEIQRTEQGDSAMYLCASTDTGARQETQYFGPGTRLLVL.

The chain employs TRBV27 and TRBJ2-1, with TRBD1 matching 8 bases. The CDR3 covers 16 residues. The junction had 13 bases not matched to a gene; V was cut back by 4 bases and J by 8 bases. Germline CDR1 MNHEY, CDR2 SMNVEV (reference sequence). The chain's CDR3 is CASSSLDRGATHEQFF. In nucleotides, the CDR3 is TGTGCCAGCAGTTCCCTCGACAGGGGAGCTACGCATGAGCAGTTCTTC.

CDR3 residues: CASSPSIHSSYNEQFF. CDR3 coding DNA: TGTGCCAGCAGCCCCTCGATCCACAGCTCCTACAATGAGCAGTTCTTC. The chain joins TRBV5-6 to TRBJ2-1; D is unresolved. This CDR3 contains 16 residues. Germline CDR1 SGHDT, CDR2 YYEEEE. Trimming pared 4 bases from V and 0 bases from J, leaving 14 bases between.

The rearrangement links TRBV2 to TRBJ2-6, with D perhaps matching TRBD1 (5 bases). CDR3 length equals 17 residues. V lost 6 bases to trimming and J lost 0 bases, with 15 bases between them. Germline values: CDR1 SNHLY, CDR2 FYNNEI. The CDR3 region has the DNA TGTGCCAGCAGGGGGCAGGGAAGTTTCTCTGGGGCCAACGTCCTGACTTTC. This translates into CASRGQGSFSGANVLTF.

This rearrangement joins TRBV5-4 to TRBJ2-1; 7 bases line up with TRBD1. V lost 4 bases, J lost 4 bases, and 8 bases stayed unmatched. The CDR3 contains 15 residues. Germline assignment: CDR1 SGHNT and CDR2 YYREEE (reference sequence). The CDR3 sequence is CASSLGQRPYNEQFF. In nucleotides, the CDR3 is TGTGCCAGCAGCCTGGGACAGCGGCCATACAATGAGCAGTTCTTC.

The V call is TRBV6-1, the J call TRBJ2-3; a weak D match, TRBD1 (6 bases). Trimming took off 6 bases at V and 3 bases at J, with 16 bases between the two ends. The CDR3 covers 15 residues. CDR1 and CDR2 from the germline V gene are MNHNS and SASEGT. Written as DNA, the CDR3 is TGTGCCAGCAGGATGGGACAAGCATTAACAGATACGCAGTATTTT. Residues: CASRMGQALTDTQYF.

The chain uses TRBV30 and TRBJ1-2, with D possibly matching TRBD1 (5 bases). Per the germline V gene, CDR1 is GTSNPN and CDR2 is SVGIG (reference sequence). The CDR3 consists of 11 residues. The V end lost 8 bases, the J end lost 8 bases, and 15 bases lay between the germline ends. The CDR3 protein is CALTVLGGYTF. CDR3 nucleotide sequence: TGTGCCCTGACAGTCCTGGGGGGCTACACCTTC.

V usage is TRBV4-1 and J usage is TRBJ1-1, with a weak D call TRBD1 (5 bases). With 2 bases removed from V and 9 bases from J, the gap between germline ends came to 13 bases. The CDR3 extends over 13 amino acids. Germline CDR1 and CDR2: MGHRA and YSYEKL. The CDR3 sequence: CASSQSVGGQAFF. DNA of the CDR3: TGCGCCAGCAGCCAATCGGTGGGGGGACAAGCTTTCTTT.

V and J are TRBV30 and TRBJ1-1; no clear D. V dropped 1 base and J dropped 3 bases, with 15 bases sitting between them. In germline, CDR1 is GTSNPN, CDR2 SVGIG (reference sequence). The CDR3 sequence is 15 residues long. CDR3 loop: CAWSGEEGSYTEAFF. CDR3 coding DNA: TGTGCCTGGAGTGGCGAGGAAGGGTCGTACACTGAAGCTTTCTTT.

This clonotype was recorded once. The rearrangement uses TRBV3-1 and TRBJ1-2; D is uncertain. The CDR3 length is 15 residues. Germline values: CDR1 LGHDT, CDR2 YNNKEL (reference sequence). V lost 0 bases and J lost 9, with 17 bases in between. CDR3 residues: CASSQDIGLANSYTF. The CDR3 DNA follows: TGTGCCAGCAGCCAAGATATCGGGTTGGCAAATAGCTACACCTTC.

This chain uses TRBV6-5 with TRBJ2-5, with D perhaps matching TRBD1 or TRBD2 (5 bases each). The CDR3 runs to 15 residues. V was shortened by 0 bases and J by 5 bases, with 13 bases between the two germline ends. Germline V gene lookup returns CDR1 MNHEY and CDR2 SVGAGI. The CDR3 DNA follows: TGTGCCAGCAGTTACTCAGGGGCTCGGGACGAGACCCAGTACTTC. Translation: CASSYSGARDETQYF.

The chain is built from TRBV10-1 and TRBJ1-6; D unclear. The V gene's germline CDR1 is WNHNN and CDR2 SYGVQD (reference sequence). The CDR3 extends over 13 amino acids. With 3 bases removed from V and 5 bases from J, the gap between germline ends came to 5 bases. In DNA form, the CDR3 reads TGCGCCAGCAGTGAAATTGATAATTCACCCCTCCACTTT. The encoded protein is CASSEIDNSPLHF.

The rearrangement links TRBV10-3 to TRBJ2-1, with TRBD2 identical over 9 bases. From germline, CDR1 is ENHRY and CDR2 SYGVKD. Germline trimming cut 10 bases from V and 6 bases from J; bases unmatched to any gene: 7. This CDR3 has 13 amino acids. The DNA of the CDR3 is TGTGCCACTTCTAGCGGGGAGCCCAATGAGCAGTTCTTC. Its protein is CATSSGEPNEQFF.

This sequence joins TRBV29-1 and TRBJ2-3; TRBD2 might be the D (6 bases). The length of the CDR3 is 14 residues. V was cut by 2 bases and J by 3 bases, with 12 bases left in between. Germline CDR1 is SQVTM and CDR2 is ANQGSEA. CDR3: CSVEPIGTTDTQYF. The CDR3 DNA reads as TGCAGCGTTGAACCCATCGGGACTACAGATACGCAGTATTTT.

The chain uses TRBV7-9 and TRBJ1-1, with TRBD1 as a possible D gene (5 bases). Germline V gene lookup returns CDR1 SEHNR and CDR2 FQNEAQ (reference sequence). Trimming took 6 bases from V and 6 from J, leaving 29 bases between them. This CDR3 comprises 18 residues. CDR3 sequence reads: CASSQPWQGQTSIAEAFF. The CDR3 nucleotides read TGTGCCAGCAGTCAGCCTTGGCAGGGTCAGACGAGTATCGCTGAAGCTTTCTTT.

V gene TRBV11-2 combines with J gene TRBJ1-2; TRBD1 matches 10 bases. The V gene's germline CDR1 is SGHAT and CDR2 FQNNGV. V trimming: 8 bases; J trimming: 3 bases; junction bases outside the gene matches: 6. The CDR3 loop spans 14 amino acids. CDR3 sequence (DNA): TGTGCCAGCGGCTCGACAGGGGGCTACTATGGCTACACCTTC. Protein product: CASGSTGGYYGYTF.

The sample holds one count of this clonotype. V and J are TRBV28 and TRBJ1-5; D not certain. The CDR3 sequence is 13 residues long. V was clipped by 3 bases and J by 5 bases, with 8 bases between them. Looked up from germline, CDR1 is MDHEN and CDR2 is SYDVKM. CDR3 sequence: CASSFYSDQPQHF. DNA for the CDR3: TGTGCCAGCAGTTTCTACAGCGATCAGCCCCAGCATTTT. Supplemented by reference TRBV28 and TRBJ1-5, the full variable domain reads DVKVTQSSRYLVKRTGEKVFLECVQDMDHENMFWYRQDPGLGLRLIYFSYDVKMKEKGDIPEGYSVSREKKERFSLILESASTNQTSMYLCASSFYSDQPQHFGDGTRLSIL.